This TCR beta chain was captured by sequencing in a study of OX40 agonist ivuxolimab in advanced cancers. The overall study: Six ivuxolimab dose levels, 0.01 to 10 mg/kg, were given intravenously every 2 weeks. Prior anti-PD-1, anti-PD-L1 or anti-CTLA-4 therapy was allowed; less than 45% had some. Partial responses, seen in three patients, involved one hepatocellular carcinoma and two cutaneous melanomas. Study-level points and caveats: Partial responders at 0.1-3.0 mg/kg showed near-lowest clonal expansion.

Germline-derived CDR1 and CDR2 are SGDLS and YYNGEE. The CDR3 sequence is 15 residues long. V lost 0 bases to trimming and J lost 3 bases, with 13 bases between them. TCRdb's table, derived via immunoSEQ multiplex PCR, lists solely in-frame clones and lacks some. This table has roughly 70,000 clones, roughly 84% appearing once. Regarding this clone: The antigen is not known.

This chain joins TRBV9 and TRBJ2-7, with a weak D call TRBD2 (7 bases). The sample here was CD4+ or CD8+ T cells sorted from blood, taken in a trial of the OX40 agonist ivuxolimab. The clonotype originates from an adult with an advanced solid tumor such as melanoma, head and neck, liver or kidney cancer. This CDR3 is CASSVDPGDYYEQYF. CDR3 DNA sequence: TGTGCCAGCAGCGTAGATCCAGGGGACTACTACGAGCAGTACTTC.